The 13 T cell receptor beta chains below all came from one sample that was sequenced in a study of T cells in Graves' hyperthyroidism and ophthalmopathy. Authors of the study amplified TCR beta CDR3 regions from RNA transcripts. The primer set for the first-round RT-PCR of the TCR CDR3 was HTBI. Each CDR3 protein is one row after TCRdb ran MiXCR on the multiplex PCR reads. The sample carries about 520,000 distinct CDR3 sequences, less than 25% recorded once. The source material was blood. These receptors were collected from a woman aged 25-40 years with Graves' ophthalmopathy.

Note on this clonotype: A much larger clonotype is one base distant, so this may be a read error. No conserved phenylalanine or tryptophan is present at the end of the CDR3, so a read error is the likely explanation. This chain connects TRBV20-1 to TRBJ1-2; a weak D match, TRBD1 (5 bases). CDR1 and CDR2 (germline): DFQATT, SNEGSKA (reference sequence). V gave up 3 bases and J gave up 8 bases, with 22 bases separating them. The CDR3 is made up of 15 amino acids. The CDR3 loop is CSARSPPGGDGGYTV. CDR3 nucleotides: TGCAGTGCTAGGTCACCGCCCGGGGGTGATGGGGGCTACACCGTC.

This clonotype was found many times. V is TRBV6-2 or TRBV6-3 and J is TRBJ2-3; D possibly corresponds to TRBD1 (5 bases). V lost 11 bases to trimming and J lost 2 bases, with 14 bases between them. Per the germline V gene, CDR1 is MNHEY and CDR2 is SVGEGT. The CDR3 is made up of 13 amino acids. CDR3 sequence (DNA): TGTGCCTCTCGACAGACAACCACAGATACGCAGTATTTT. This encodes CASRQTTTDTQYF.

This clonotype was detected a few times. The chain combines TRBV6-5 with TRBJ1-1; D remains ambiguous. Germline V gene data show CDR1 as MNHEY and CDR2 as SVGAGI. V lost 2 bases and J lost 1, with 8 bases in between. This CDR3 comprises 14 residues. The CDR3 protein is CASSYISGNTEAFF. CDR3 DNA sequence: TGTGCCAGCAGTTACATTTCAGGGAACACTGAAGCTTTCTTT.

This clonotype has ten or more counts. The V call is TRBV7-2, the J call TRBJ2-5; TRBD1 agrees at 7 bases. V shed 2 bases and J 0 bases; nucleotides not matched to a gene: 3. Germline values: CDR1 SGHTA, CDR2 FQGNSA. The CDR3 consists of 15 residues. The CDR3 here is CASSLRDSHQETQYF. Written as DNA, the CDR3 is TGTGCCAGCAGCTTACGGGACAGCCACCAAGAGACCCAGTACTTC.

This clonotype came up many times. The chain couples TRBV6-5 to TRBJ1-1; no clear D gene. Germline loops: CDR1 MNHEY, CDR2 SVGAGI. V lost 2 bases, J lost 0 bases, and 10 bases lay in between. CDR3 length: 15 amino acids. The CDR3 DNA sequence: TGTGCCAGCAGTTACGGGCCTCTCATGAACACTGAAGCTTTCTTT. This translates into CASSYGPLMNTEAFF.

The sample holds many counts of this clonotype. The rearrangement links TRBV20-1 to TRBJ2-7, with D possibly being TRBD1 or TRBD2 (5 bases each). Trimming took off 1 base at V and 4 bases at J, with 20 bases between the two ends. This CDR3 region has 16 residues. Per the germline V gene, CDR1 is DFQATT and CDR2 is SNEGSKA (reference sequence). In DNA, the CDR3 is TGCAGTGCTAGAGCCGTAAGGGCCCTGAGGGGTTACGAGCAGTACTTC. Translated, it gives CSARAVRALRGYEQYF.

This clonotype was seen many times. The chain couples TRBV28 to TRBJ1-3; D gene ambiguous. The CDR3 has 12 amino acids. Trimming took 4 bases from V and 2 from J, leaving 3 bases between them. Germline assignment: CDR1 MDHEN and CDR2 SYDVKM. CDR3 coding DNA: TGTGCCAGCAGTTCAGCTGGAAACACCATATATTTT. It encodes CASSSAGNTIYF.

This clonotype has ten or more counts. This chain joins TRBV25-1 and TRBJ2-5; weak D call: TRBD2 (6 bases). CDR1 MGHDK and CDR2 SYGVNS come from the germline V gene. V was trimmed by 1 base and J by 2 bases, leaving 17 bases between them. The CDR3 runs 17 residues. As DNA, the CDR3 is TGTGCCAGCAGTGAATTTGGTGGGACTTTACTTCAAGAGACCCAGTACTTC. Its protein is CASSEFGGTLLQETQYF.

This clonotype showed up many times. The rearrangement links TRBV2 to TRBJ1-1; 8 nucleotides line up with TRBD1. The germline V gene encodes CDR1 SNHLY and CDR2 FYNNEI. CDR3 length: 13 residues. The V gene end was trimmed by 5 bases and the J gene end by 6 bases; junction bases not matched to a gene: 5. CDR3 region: CASSKTGDPEAFF. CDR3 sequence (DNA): TGTGCCAGCAGTAAGACAGGGGACCCTGAAGCTTTCTTT.

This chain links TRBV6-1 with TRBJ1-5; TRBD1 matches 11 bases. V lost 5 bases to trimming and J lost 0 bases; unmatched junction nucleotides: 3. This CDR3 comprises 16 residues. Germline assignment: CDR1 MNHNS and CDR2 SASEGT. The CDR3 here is CASSTGTGGSNQPQHF. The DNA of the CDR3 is TGTGCCAGCAGTACGGGGACAGGGGGTAGCAATCAGCCCCAGCATTTT.

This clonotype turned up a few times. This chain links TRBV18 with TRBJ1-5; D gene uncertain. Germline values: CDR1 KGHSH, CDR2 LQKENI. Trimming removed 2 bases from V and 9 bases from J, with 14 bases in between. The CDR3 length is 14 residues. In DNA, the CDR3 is TGTGCCAGCTCACCAGGGCGTTCTGATGGGCCCCAGCATTTT. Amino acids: CASSPGRSDGPQHF.

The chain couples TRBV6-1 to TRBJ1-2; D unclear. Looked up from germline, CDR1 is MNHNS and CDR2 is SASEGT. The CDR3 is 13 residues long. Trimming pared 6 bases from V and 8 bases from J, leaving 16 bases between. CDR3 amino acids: CASRHSRPGGYTF. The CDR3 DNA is TGTGCCAGCAGGCACAGTCGGCCCGGGGGCTACACCTTC.

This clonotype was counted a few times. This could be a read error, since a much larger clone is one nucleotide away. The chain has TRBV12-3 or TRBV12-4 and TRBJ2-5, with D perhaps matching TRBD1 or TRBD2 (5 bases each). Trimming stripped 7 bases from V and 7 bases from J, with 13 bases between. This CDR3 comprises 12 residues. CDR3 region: CASTSGPGTQYF. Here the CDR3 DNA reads TGTGCCAGCACCTCGGGGCCCGGGACCCAGTACTTC.